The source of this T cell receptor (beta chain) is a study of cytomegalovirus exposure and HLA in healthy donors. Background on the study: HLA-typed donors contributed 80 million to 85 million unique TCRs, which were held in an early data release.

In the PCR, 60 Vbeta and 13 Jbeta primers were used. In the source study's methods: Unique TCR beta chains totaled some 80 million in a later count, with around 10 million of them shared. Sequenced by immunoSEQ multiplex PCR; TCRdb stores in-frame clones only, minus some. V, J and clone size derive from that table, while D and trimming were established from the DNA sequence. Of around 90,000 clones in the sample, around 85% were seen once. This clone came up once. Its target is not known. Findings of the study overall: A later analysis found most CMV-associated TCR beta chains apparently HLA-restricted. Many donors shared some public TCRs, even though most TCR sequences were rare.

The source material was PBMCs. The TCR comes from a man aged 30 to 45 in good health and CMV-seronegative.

The CDR3: CASSRSTGMGEAFF. The DNA of the CDR3 is TGTGCCAGCTCACGATCAACAGGGATGGGGGAAGCTTTCTTT. The J gene is TRBJ1-1, the V gene TRBV18; maybe TRBD1 (6 bases). V was trimmed by 4 bases and J by 8 bases, leaving 17 bases between them. CDR1 and CDR2 from the germline V gene are KGHSH and LQKENI. CDR3 length: 14 residues.